This TCR beta chain originates from a study of technical replicates of blood from a few donors. This clone has a handful of counts. V shed 5 bases and J shed 5 bases, with 15 bases lying between them. The CDR3 has 14 amino acids. From germline, CDR1 is SGHTA and CDR2 FQGTGA. Produced via immunoSEQ multiplex PCR; TCRdb's table is partial and in-frame only. The repertoire has 72,000 or so clones, over 80% of them found once; the top ten carry about 0.43%. The chain has TRBV7-3 and TRBJ1-1, with a weak D call TRBD1 (6 bases). Specimen: T cells isolated from PBMCs. The sequence was obtained from a human donor in good health. The CDR3 region has the DNA TGTGCCAGCAGCCAACAGGGAGGGATGACTGAAGCTTTCTTT. This sequence encodes CASSQQGGMTEAFF.